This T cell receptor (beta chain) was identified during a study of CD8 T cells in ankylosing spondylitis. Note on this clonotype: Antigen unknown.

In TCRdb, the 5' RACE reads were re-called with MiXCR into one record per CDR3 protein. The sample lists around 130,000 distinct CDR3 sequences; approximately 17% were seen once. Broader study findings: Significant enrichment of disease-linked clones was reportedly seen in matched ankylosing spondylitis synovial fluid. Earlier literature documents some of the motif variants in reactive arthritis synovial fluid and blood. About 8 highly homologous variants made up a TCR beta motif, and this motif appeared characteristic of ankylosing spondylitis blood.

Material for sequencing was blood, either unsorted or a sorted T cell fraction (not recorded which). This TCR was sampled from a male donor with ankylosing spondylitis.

CDR3 sequence (DNA): TGTGCCAGCAGCCAGGGGGAGGCTACTGGGGCTTTCTTT. Protein sequence: CASSQGEATGAFF. The J gene is TRBJ1-1, the V gene TRBV11-3, with 7 bases that match TRBD1. The CDR3 is made up of 13 amino acids. V shed 5 bases and J 11 bases; nucleotides not matched to a gene: 11. CDR1 and CDR2 from the germline V gene are SGHNT and YENEEA.